This is a list of T cell receptor beta chains from one sample in a study of graft-versus-host responses after intestinal transplantation. Only in-frame clones appear in the TCRdb table, and some are missing; sequencing was by immunoSEQ multiplex PCR. The repertoire consists of just over 14,000 clones, with more than 90% occurring once and the leading ten covering about 0.78%. The source was PBMCs, collected 9 days after transplant. Receptor source: a human patient who received an intestinal transplant, so some T cells may come from the graft donor. CDR3s include the opening cysteine and the closing phenylalanine or tryptophan. The order of the fields is V gene, clone size, D gene, J gene, CDR3 protein, CDR3 DNA. A D gene is named only where the DNA matches it firmly. A clone size is listed for some rows: how often the clone was seen (once, few, many), or a class if it is expanded.

V: TRBV19
size: .
D: TRBD2
J: TRBJ2-1
CDR3: CASRTSGSVFHEQFF
DNA: TGTGCCAGTAGAACTAGCGGGAGCGTTTTTCATGAGCAGTTCTTC

V: TRBV30
size: .
D: TRBD2
J: TRBJ2-3
CDR3: CAWNAGVGGYTDTQYF
DNA: TGTGCCTGGAACGCGGGGGTGGGAGGATACACAGATACGCAGTATTTT

V: TRBV28
size: .
D: TRBD2
J: TRBJ2-7
CDR3: CASSSVGEGGYEQYF
DNA: TGTGCCAGCAGTTCCGTTGGGGAGGGCGGCTACGAGCAGTACTTC

V: TRBV6-5
size: .
D: .
J: TRBJ1-4
CDR3: CASGGYEKLFF
DNA: TGTGCCAGCGGGGGTTATGAAAAACTGTTTTTT

V: TRBV21-1
size: .
D: .
J: TRBJ2-7
CDR3: CASYKRGEGGHYSYEQYF
DNA: TGTGCCAGTTACAAACGGGGAGAAGGGGGCCATTACTCCTACGAGCAGTACTTC

V: TRBV27
size: .
D: .
J: TRBJ2-7
CDR3: CASSLAPLGSGREQYF
DNA: TGTGCCAGCAGTTTAGCCCCACTCGGGTCGGGAAGGGAGCAGTACTTC

V: TRBV27
size: .
D: .
J: TRBJ2-1
CDR3: CASSLLLGSEQFF
DNA: TGTGCCAGCAGTTTATTGTTGGGTAGTGAGCAGTTCTTC

V: TRBV28
size: .
D: .
J: TRBJ2-7
CDR3: CASSLFGRRGPSYEQYF
DNA: TGTGCCAGCAGTTTATTCGGCAGGCGGGGACCTTCCTACGAGCAGTACTTC

V: TRBV30
size: .
D: .
J: TRBJ1-1
CDR3: CAWATGTEAFF
DNA: TGTGCCTGGGCCACCGGGACCGAAGCTTTCTTT

V: TRBV7-9
size: .
D: .
J: TRBJ1-1
CDR3: CASSLERLNTEAFF
DNA: TGTGCCAGCAGCTTAGAACGGCTGAACACTGAAGCTTTCTTT

V: TRBV6-5
size: .
D: .
J: TRBJ2-3
CDR3: CASSLGEGTDTQYF
DNA: TGTGCCAGCAGCCTAGGGGAGGGCACAGATACGCAGTATTTT

V: TRBV7-3
size: .
D: TRBD2
J: TRBJ2-3
CDR3: CASSLTSSGTDTQYF
DNA: TGTGCCAGCAGCTTGACTAGCTCGGGCACAGATACGCAGTATTTT

V: TRBV2
size: .
D: .
J: TRBJ2-1
CDR3: CASKETESYNEQFF
DNA: TGTGCCAGCAAAGAGACAGAGTCCTACAATGAGCAGTTCTTC

V: TRBV5-3
size: .
D: TRBD1
J: TRBJ2-1
CDR3: CARSLAFQVDRGYNEQFF
DNA: TGTGCCAGAAGCTTGGCATTCCAGGTGGACAGGGGCTACAATGAGCAGTTCTTC

V: TRBV4-1
size: .
D: .
J: TRBJ1-5
CDR3: CASSLRNTNQPQHF
DNA: TGCGCCAGCAGTCTCAGGAACACGAATCAGCCCCAGCATTTT

V: TRBV7-9
size: once
D: .
J: TRBJ2-1
CDR3: CASIGVGTYYNEQFF
DNA: TGTGCCAGCATAGGGGTGGGGACTTACTACAATGAGCAGTTCTTC

V: TRBV6-5
size: .
D: .
J: TRBJ1-1
CDR3: CASSEGAYEAFF
DNA: TGTGCCAGCAGTGAAGGAGCTTATGAAGCTTTCTTT

V: TRBV9
size: .
D: .
J: TRBJ2-1
CDR3: CASGPGGNEQFF
DNA: TGTGCCAGCGGGCCTGGAGGGAATGAGCAGTTCTTC

V: TRBV11-2
size: .
D: .
J: TRBJ1-2
CDR3: CASSPTENYGYTF
DNA: TGTGCCAGCAGCCCCACAGAGAACTATGGCTACACCTTC

V: TRBV19
size: few
D: .
J: TRBJ2-7
CDR3: CASSLFRGPYEQYF
DNA: TGTGCCAGTAGCCTCTTCCGGGGCCCCTACGAGCAGTACTTC

V: TRBV27
size: .
D: TRBD2
J: TRBJ2-3
CDR3: CASSRTSGTDTQYF
DNA: TGTGCCAGCAGTAGGACTAGCGGGACAGATACGCAGTATTTT

V: TRBV5-6
size: .
D: TRBD2
J: TRBJ2-3
CDR3: CASSPGLAITDTQYF
DNA: TGTGCCAGCAGCCCGGGACTAGCAATCACAGATACGCAGTATTTT

V: TRBV2
size: .
D: .
J: TRBJ2-3
CDR3: CAAYTAGVTDTQYF
DNA: TGTGCCGCTTACACGGCAGGGGTCACAGATACGCAGTATTTT

V: TRBV4-1
size: once
D: .
J: TRBJ1-2
CDR3: CASSQEGYLFYGYTF
DNA: TGCGCCAGCAGCCAAGAGGGGTACCTTTTCTATGGCTACACCTTC

V: TRBV7-9
size: .
D: .
J: TRBJ2-1
CDR3: CASSPPSGVTIEQFF
DNA: TGTGCCAGCAGCCCCCCCAGCGGTGTAACAATTGAGCAGTTCTTC

V: TRBV9
size: .
D: .
J: TRBJ2-7
CDR3: CASSVGTTYEQYF
DNA: TGTGCCAGCAGCGTGGGGACAACCTACGAGCAGTACTTC

V: TRBV29-1
size: .
D: TRBD1
J: TRBJ2-7
CDR3: CSGGQGYEQYF
DNA: TGCAGCGGCGGACAGGGCTACGAGCAGTACTTC

V: TRBV28
size: .
D: .
J: TRBJ2-7
CDR3: CASSLLPTPKQYF
DNA: TGTGCCAGCAGTTTATTACCCACGCCCAAGCAGTACTTC

V: TRBV19
size: .
D: .
J: TRBJ2-7
CDR3: CASSIFGQGINQQYF
DNA: TGTGCCAGTAGTATATTCGGGCAGGGTATTAATCAACAGTACTTC

V: TRBV27
size: .
D: TRBD2
J: TRBJ2-3
CDR3: CASSPQAGGPPDTQYF
DNA: TGTGCCAGCAGTCCACAAGCGGGAGGGCCCCCAGATACGCAGTATTTT

V: TRBV30
size: .
D: TRBD1
J: TRBJ2-1
CDR3: CAGPGTASEQFF
DNA: TGTGCGGGGCCAGGGACAGCGAGTGAGCAGTTCTTC

V: TRBV7-9
size: .
D: .
J: TRBJ1-5
CDR3: CASSSGSNQPQHF
DNA: TGTGCCAGCAGCTCTGGTAGCAATCAGCCCCAGCATTTT

V: TRBV2
size: .
D: TRBD1
J: TRBJ1-3
CDR3: CASSGDLGGEPGNTIYF
DNA: TGTGCCAGCAGTGGCGACCTAGGGGGCGAACCTGGAAACACCATATATTTT

V: TRBV4-1
size: once
D: TRBD1
J: TRBJ2-2
CDR3: CASSLFSGQGNTGELFF
DNA: TGCGCCAGCAGCCTTTTTTCGGGACAGGGGAACACCGGGGAGCTGTTTTTT

V: TRBV7-8
size: .
D: TRBD2
J: TRBJ2-7
CDR3: CASSPFGTSGYEQYF
DNA: TGTGCCAGCAGCCCTTTCGGGACTAGCGGTTACGAGCAGTACTTC

V: TRBV5-1
size: .
D: .
J: TRBJ2-7
CDR3: CASSLGGIDEQYF
DNA: TGCGCCAGCAGCTTAGGGGGGATAGACGAGCAGTACTTC

V: TRBV27
size: .
D: .
J: TRBJ1-5
CDR3: CASSLMGGVSNQPQHF
DNA: TGTGCCAGCAGTTTGATGGGCGGGGTCAGCAATCAGCCCCAGCATTTT

V: TRBV7-3
size: .
D: .
J: TRBJ2-2
CDR3: CASSPHPGELFF
DNA: TGTGCCAGCAGCCCCCATCCCGGGGAGCTGTTTTTT

V: TRBV7-9
size: .
D: .
J: TRBJ2-3
CDR3: CASSLVLNTDTQYF
DNA: TGTGCCAGCAGCTTAGTGTTGAACACAGATACGCAGTATTTT

V: TRBV19
size: .
D: .
J: TRBJ2-1
CDR3: CASSIRDVQFF
DNA: TGTGCCAGTAGTATCCGGGACGTTCAGTTCTTC

V: TRBV6-5
size: .
D: .
J: TRBJ2-7
CDR3: CASRQTWGGQWEQYF
DNA: TGTGCCAGCAGACAAACGTGGGGTGGTCAATGGGAGCAGTACTTC

V: TRBV30
size: .
D: .
J: TRBJ1-1
CDR3: CAWSNVEAEAFF
DNA: TGTGCCTGGAGTAACGTGGAGGCTGAAGCTTTCTTT

V: TRBV2
size: .
D: .
J: TRBJ2-7
CDR3: CASNQQGTVSEQYF
DNA: TGTGCCAGCAACCAACAGGGAACGGTCAGCGAGCAGTACTTC

V: TRBV10-3
size: .
D: .
J: TRBJ1-1
CDR3: CAISATDNTEAFF
DNA: TGTGCCATCAGTGCGACCGACAATACTGAAGCTTTCTTT